Shown below are 15 T cell receptor beta chains from a single sample sequenced in a study of blood T cell repertoires in COVID-19 (dated by TCRdb to the early 2020s). Library prep was done by the immunoSEQ multiplex PCR assay. Here the immuneACCESS table is served through TCRdb, limited to in-frame sequences with V and J called. Missing clones are a known gap in these copies; in checked studies unresolved V genes cover under half, and the rest lacks a known reason. A total of 75,000 to 80,000 clones appear in this sample, under 95% of them only once. Clones ranked in the top ten supply about 5.8% of the sample. The sequencing input was peripheral blood. These receptors all stem from a human donor in a cohort sampled during active COVID-19.

The genes are TRBV7-2 and TRBJ2-2, with D perhaps matching TRBD2 (6 bases). Trimming took 5 bases from V and 0 from J, leaving 13 bases between them. CDR3 length equals 16 residues. Germline V gene data show CDR1 as SGHTA and CDR2 as FQGNSA. The CDR3 DNA reads TGTGCCAGCAGCGGGCCCGGACTAACGAACACCGGGGAGCTGTTTTTT. Translation gives CASSGPGLTNTGELFF. Using reference TRBV7-2 and TRBJ2-2 for the parts outside the CDR3, the full variable domain is GAGVSQSPSNKVTEKGKDVELRCDPISGHTALYWYRQSLGQGLEFLIYFQGNSAPDKSGLPSDRFSAERTGGSVSTLTIQRTQQEDSAVYLCASSGPGLTNTGELFFGEGSRLTVL.

The rearrangement links TRBV4-2 to TRBJ2-2; weak D call: TRBD2 (7 bases). This CDR3 spans 17 amino acids. V was clipped by 0 bases and J by 1 base, with 12 bases between them. Germline loops: CDR1 LGHNA, CDR2 YNFKEQ. The CDR3 loop reads CASSQEGGGLNTGELFF. CDR3 bases: TGTGCCAGCAGCCAAGAAGGGGGGGGCTTGAACACCGGGGAGCTGTTTTTT.

This chain uses TRBV21-1 with TRBJ2-1; the table names TRBD1, a call not compared with the DNA. TRBV21-1 is shown as a pseudogene. The CDR3 covers 14 residues. Here the CDR3 reads CASSPRQGHNEQFF. Written as DNA, the CDR3 is TGTGCCAGCAGCCCACGACAGGGCCACAATGAGCAGTTCTTC.

This chain links TRBV6-5 with TRBJ2-1, with a possible D match to TRBD2 (6 bases). The V gene's germline CDR1 is MNHEY and CDR2 SVGAGI. CDR3 length: 14 amino acids. Between the trimmed V and J ends, which lost 8 bases and 4 bases, there was a span of 15 bases. CDR3 DNA: TGTGCCAGCTCGACGAGGGGACTTTACAATGAGCAGTTCTTC. Its translation: CASSTRGLYNEQFF.

This chain connects TRBV4-3 to TRBJ2-3, with D possibly TRBD1 on 6 matching bases. Germline V gene lookup returns CDR1 LGHNA and CDR2 YSLEER. The V end lost 0 bases, the J end lost 6 bases, and 22 bases lay between the germline ends. The CDR3 consists of 18 residues. The CDR3 is CASSQDRGTGSFTDTQYF. CDR3 coding DNA: TGCGCCAGCAGCCAAGATAGGGGAACAGGGAGTTTCACGGATACGCAGTATTTT.

The chain is built from TRBV24-1 and TRBJ1-5, with D uncertain. Germline V CDR1 and CDR2: KGHDR, SFDVKD. V lost 4 bases and J lost 0, with 24 bases in between. The CDR3 has 20 residues. CDR3 sequence reads: CATSDPSPQPASYSNQPQHF. CDR3 DNA: TGTGCCACCAGTGACCCCTCGCCCCAACCAGCGAGTTATAGCAATCAGCCCCAGCATTTT.

This clone was found a few times. The V and J genes are TRBV5-1 and TRBJ1-2; 12 nucleotides agree with TRBD1. The germline V gene has CDR1 SGHRS and CDR2 YFSETQ. J lost 8 bases, V lost 3 bases, and 2 bases had no gene match. This CDR3 has 13 amino acids. The CDR3 is CASSWDRGQGYTF. DNA of the CDR3: TGCGCCAGCAGCTGGGACAGGGGGCAAGGCTACACCTTC.

The V and J genes are TRBV7-9 and TRBJ2-3; the match to TRBD2 covers 7 bases. This CDR3 is built from 14 residues. Germline-derived CDR1 and CDR2 are SEHNR and FQNEAQ (reference sequence). The junction had 7 bases not matched to a gene; V was cut back by 5 bases and J by 5 bases. The CDR3, as DNA: TGTGCCAGCAGCCCAAGCGGGGAAGGAGATACGCAGTATTTT. Encoded protein: CASSPSGEGDTQYF.

The rearrangement joins TRBV29-1 to TRBJ2-7; D unclear. The CDR3 has 12 residues. Germline CDR1 reads SQVTM; CDR2 reads ANQGSEA. The CDR3 nucleotides are TGCAGGCGTCGGAGTTCTACCTACGAGCAGTACTTC. Its translation: CRRRSSTYEQYF.

V usage is TRBV18 and J usage is TRBJ1-5, with TRBD1 identical over 9 bases. Per germline, CDR1 KGHSH and CDR2 LQKENI. With V trimmed by 3 bases and J by 1 base, 4 bases remained unmatched. This CDR3 spans 16 amino acids. The chain's CDR3 is CASSPPGQGSNQPQHF. CDR3 DNA sequence: TGTGCCAGCTCACCGCCGGGACAGGGAAGCAATCAGCCCCAGCATTTT.

This chain connects TRBV6-6 to TRBJ2-1, with 10 bases identical to TRBD2. This CDR3 contains 16 residues. Germline assignment: CDR1 MNHNY and CDR2 SVGAGI (reference sequence). V lost 6 bases, J lost 8 bases, and 13 bases stayed unmatched. The DNA of the CDR3 is TGTGCCAGCAGACCTTCCACGGGACTAGCGAGAGATGAGCAGTTCTTC. Translating gives CASRPSTGLARDEQFF.

This chain links TRBV7-8 with TRBJ2-5, with 8 bases matching TRBD2. The junction had 6 bases not matched to a gene; V was cut back by 1 base and J by 2 bases. The CDR3 covers 16 residues. Per germline, CDR1 SGHVS and CDR2 FQNEAQ. The chain's CDR3 is CASSLGFSGKQETQYF. The CDR3 DNA follows: TGTGCCAGCAGCTTAGGGTTTAGCGGGAAACAAGAGACCCAGTACTTC.

The rearrangement uses TRBV3-1 (or the pseudogene TRBV3-2) and TRBJ1-4; the match to TRBD1 covers 7 bases. V lost 1 base and J lost 13; bases outside the gene matches: 15. The CDR3 sequence is 16 residues long. Germline CDR1 reads LGHDT; CDR2 reads YNNKEL (reference sequence). The CDR3 nucleotides read TGTGCCAGCAGCCAAGTCGGTACAGGGGACCGGGGAGGACTGTTTTTT. Its protein product is CASSQVGTGDRGGLFF.

The chain carries TRBV5-1 and TRBJ2-7; D possibly corresponds to TRBD2 (7 bases). Germline CDR1 is SGHRS and CDR2 is YFSETQ. V was shortened by 10 bases and J by 3 bases, with 17 bases between the two germline ends. This CDR3 spans 13 amino acids. The CDR3 loop is CARMGGGFYEQYF. For the CDR3, the DNA is TGCGCCCGCATGGGGGGGGGCTTCTACGAGCAGTACTTC.

This clone was detected only a few times. The chain employs TRBV19 and TRBJ2-5; D not certain. The germline CDR1 and CDR2 sequences are LNHDA and SQIVND (reference sequence). The ends were cut back, 3 bases at V and 1 base at J, with 6 bases in the middle. CDR3 length: 13 amino acids. The CDR3 loop reads CASSITRQETQYF. Written as DNA, the CDR3 is TGTGCCAGTAGTATTACACGCCAAGAGACCCAGTACTTC.